Below are 25 T cell receptor beta chains sequenced from a single sample in a study of graft-versus-host responses after intestinal transplantation. Some clones are missing from TCRdb's copy, which holds only in-frame ones; the method was immunoSEQ multiplex PCR. The table lists 150,000 or so clones, around nine tenths of them singletons. Antigens of these TCRs are unknown. The sample was unstimulated CD4+ T cells sorted from spleen or lymph node cells, taken before intestinal transplant. These receptors all come from a human donor who received an intestinal transplant.

The chain couples TRBV28 to TRBJ1-1; 7 nucleotides match TRBD1. Germline CDR1 MDHEN, CDR2 SYDVKM. This CDR3 region has 18 residues. J gave up 2 bases and V 5 bases, and 17 bases lay outside the gene matches. CDR3 in amino acids: CASSPTRTGSTLNTEAFF. The CDR3 region has the DNA TGTGCCAGCAGTCCGACTCGGACAGGCTCTACCCTTAACACTGAAGCTTTCTTT.

This chain uses TRBV4-1 with TRBJ2-3; TRBD2 agrees at 13 bases. This CDR3 is built from 19 residues. The V gene end was trimmed by 0 bases and the J gene end by 0 bases; junction bases not matched to a gene: 6. Germline CDR1 reads MGHRA; CDR2 reads YSYEKL. CDR3 nucleotides: TGCGCCAGCAGCCAAGATACGACTAGCGGGAGGCGGAGCACAGATACGCAGTATTTT. It translates to CASSQDTTSGRRSTDTQYF.

DNA of the CDR3: TGTGCCAGCTCATCCGGCAGGGGTAAGGACAGCAATCAGCCCCAGCATTTT. Protein: CASSSGRGKDSNQPQHF. The chain joins TRBV18 to TRBJ1-5, with a tentative D call TRBD1 (6 bases). Germline V lookup: CDR1 KGHSH, CDR2 LQKENI. Trimming removed 5 bases at V and 1 base at J, with 18 bases between. CDR3 length: 17 amino acids. The whole variable domain, filled in from reference TRBV18 and TRBJ1-5, reads NAGVMQNPRHLVRRRGQEARLRCSPMKGHSHVYWYRQLPEEGLKFMVYLQKENIIDESGMPKERFSAEFPKEGPSILRIQQVVRGDSAAYFCASSSGRGKDSNQPQHFGDGTRLSIL.

As to this clone: The germline gene is not matched at one end of the junction; a read error may be the cause. The chain joins TRBV18 to TRBJ1-3, with D perhaps TRBD1 (6 bases). Germline CDR1 reads KGHSH; CDR2 reads LQKENI. CDR3 length: 16 residues. The CDR3 sequence: CASSSPGETLGNTIYF. CDR3 coding DNA: TGTGCCAGCTCATCACCAGGGGAAACCCTTGGAAACACCATATATTTT.

The chain has TRBV18 and TRBJ2-5; the match to TRBD2 covers 8 bases. V dropped 3 bases and J dropped 3; count of bases not matched to a gene: 9. This CDR3 is 16 amino acids long. The germline V gene has CDR1 KGHSH and CDR2 LQKENI. The CDR3 coding sequence is TGTGCCAGCTCACCCGCCATAGGTAGCGGGAAAGAGACCCAGTACTTC. Amino acids: CASSPAIGSGKETQYF.

The CDR3 loop reads CASSQGGAREIGNIQYF. For the CDR3, the DNA is TGCGCCAGCAGCCAAGGAGGGGCCCGGGAGATCGGAAACATTCAGTACTTC. The chain has TRBV4-1 and TRBJ2-4, with D maybe TRBD2 (6 bases). The CDR3 has 17 amino acids. Germline V gene data show CDR1 as MGHRA and CDR2 as YSYEKL. The V end was cut by 1 base, the J end by 6 bases, with 19 bases between.

The V and J genes are TRBV7-8 and TRBJ1-6; TRBD1 aligns across 9 bases. J lost 5 bases, V lost 5 bases, and 4 bases had no gene match. This CDR3 is built from 15 residues. Germline assignment: CDR1 SGHVS and CDR2 FQNEAQ. The CDR3 coding sequence is TGTGCCAGCAGCCAACAGGGGGCAAATAATTCACCCCTCCACTTT. Its translation: CASSQQGANNSPLHF. Variable domain in full (rest from reference TRBV7-8 and TRBJ1-6): GAGVSQSPRYKVAKRGQDVALRCDPISGHVSLFWYQQALGQGPEFLTYFQNEAQLDKSGLPSDRFFAERPEGSVSTLKIQRTQQEDSAVYLCASSQQGANNSPLHFGNGTRLTVT.

V usage is TRBV5-1 and J usage is TRBJ1-4; 12 bases agree with TRBD1. Germline trimming cut 4 bases from V and 3 bases from J; bases unmatched to any gene: 19. Germline assignment: CDR1 SGHRS and CDR2 YFSETQ. The CDR3 has 21 residues. The CDR3 region has the DNA TGCGCCAGCAGCCCTACCGGGACAGGGGGCGGACGGGTTGCGGCTAATGAAAAACTGTTTTTT. This encodes CASSPTGTGGGRVAANEKLFF.

The chain links TRBV28 to TRBJ2-7, with D unresolved. In germline, CDR1 is MDHEN, CDR2 SYDVKM. With 6 bases removed from V and 7 bases from J, the gap between germline ends came to 10 bases. The CDR3 runs 11 residues. In nucleotides, the CDR3 is TGTGCCAGCAGCCTTTTCGGGGAGCAGTACTTC. As protein: CASSLFGEQYF. Supplemented by reference TRBV28 and TRBJ2-7, the full variable domain reads DVKVTQSSRYLVKRTGEKVFLECVQDMDHENMFWYRQDPGLGLRLIYFSYDVKMKEKGDIPEGYSVSREKKERFSLILESASTNQTSMYLCASSLFGEQYFGPGTRLTVT.

This clone occurred once. The gene calls are TRBV5-4 and TRBJ2-5, with D maybe TRBD1 (6 bases). The CDR3 has 14 residues. The V end was cut by 4 bases, the J end by 1 base, with 11 bases between. Germline-derived CDR1 and CDR2 are SGHNT and YYREEE (reference sequence). This chain's CDR3 is CASSIGQSQETQYF. CDR3 DNA: TGTGCCAGCAGCATCGGACAGTCCCAAGAGACCCAGTACTTC.

The V and J genes are TRBV19 and TRBJ2-1; D is undetermined. Between the trimmed V and J ends, which lost 10 bases and 1 base, there was a span of 11 bases. Germline V gene data show CDR1 as LNHDA and CDR2 as SQIVND (reference sequence). The CDR3 runs to 13 residues. CDR3 nucleotide sequence: TGTGCCACCTCAAGACTGTCCTACAATGAGCAGTTCTTC. Translation gives CATSRLSYNEQFF.

This chain uses TRBV18 with TRBJ2-5; no clear D. Germline CDR1 KGHSH, CDR2 LQKENI. V dropped 1 base and J dropped 1 base, with 7 bases sitting between them. The CDR3 contains 14 residues. The CDR3 DNA follows: TGTGCCAGCTCACCACAGCCCACCCAAGAGACCCAGTACTTC. Translated: CASSPQPTQETQYF.

The chain joins TRBV5-6 to TRBJ1-6; unclear D gene. Germline V gene data show CDR1 as SGHDT and CDR2 as YYEEEE. V was pared by 0 bases and J by 7 bases, with 11 bases between. This CDR3 has 15 residues. The CDR3 protein is CASSLGLRSNSPLHF. CDR3 sequence (DNA): TGTGCCAGCAGCTTGGGCCTCAGGTCAAATTCACCCCTCCACTTT.

This chain joins TRBV6-1 and TRBJ2-3, with 11 nucleotides matching TRBD2. This CDR3 has 15 amino acids. V was clipped by 4 bases and J by 2 bases; unmatched bases: 2. Germline CDR1 is MNHNS and CDR2 is SASEGT. Here the CDR3 reads CASSVGLAVTDTQYF. The CDR3 nucleotides read TGTGCCAGCAGTGTGGGACTAGCGGTCACAGATACGCAGTATTTT.

The rearrangement links TRBV14 to TRBJ1-2; D is perhaps TRBD1 (6 bases). Germline loops: CDR1 SGHDN, CDR2 FVKESK. V lost 2 bases, J lost 4 bases, and 14 bases lay in between. The CDR3 sequence is 15 residues long. The CDR3 DNA reads as TGTGCCAGCAGCCAACTCTACAGGGCGCCCTATGGCTACACCTTC. Translation: CASSQLYRAPYGYTF.

The V call is TRBV5-4, the J call TRBJ1-1; 8 positions match TRBD1. Germline lookup yields CDR1 SGHNT and CDR2 YYREEE (reference sequence). After removal of 0 bases from V and 1 base from J, the junction contained 2 bases not matched to a gene. This CDR3 spans 15 amino acids. CDR3 DNA sequence: TGTGCCAGCAGCTTGGACACAGGGGGGAACACTGAAGCTTTCTTT. It encodes CASSLDTGGNTEAFF.

The V call is TRBV6-1, the J call TRBJ2-1, with 10 bases aligning to TRBD2. V was clipped by 6 bases and J by 2 bases; unmatched bases: 4. The CDR3 sequence is 15 residues long. Germline V gene data show CDR1 as MNHNS and CDR2 as SASEGT. The DNA of the CDR3 is TGTGCCAGCAGGACTAGCGGGTCACCCTACAATGAGCAGTTCTTC. Its translation: CASRTSGSPYNEQFF.

This clone came up once. The chain couples TRBV6-1 to TRBJ1-3; D gene unclear. Trimming left V 4 bases short and J 2 bases short, with 6 bases between. This CDR3 region has 13 residues. Looked up from germline, CDR1 is MNHNS and CDR2 is SASEGT. Here the CDR3 reads CASSASPGNTIYF. CDR3 nucleotides: TGTGCCAGCAGTGCCTCCCCTGGAAACACCATATATTTT.

The rearrangement links TRBV27 to TRBJ2-2; perhaps TRBD2 as D (6 bases). Germline-derived CDR1 and CDR2 are MNHEY and SMNVEV (reference sequence). The V and J ends lost 6 bases and 4 bases respectively, with 12 bases between them. The CDR3 loop spans 14 amino acids. CDR3: CASRRSEGTGELFF. For the CDR3, the DNA is TGTGCCAGCAGACGCTCGGAGGGCACCGGGGAGCTGTTTTTT.

The chain couples TRBV7-8 to TRBJ1-5; 8 nucleotides match TRBD1. The germline V gene has CDR1 SGHVS and CDR2 FQNEAQ. CDR3 length: 15 residues. The junction had 14 bases not matched to a gene; V was cut back by 10 bases and J by 6 bases. For the CDR3, the DNA is TGTGCCACCTCGATCGTACAGGGGGGGTTTCAGCCCCAGCATTTT. Translated, it gives CATSIVQGGFQPQHF.

The V gene is TRBV18, the J gene TRBJ2-5; a possible D gene is TRBD1 (5 bases). The J call may be incorrect, as the DNA end agrees better with TRBJ2-7. This CDR3 is 16 amino acids long. The germline gives CDR1 KGHSH, CDR2 LQKENI. Written as DNA, the CDR3 is TGTGCCAGCTCACCGAAACAGGCTCACCCATACTACGAGCAGTACTTC. It translates to CASSPKQAHPYYEQYF.

This chain links TRBV28 with TRBJ2-1; 10 bases map to TRBD2. CDR3 length equals 18 residues. The ends lost 6 bases at V and 0 bases at J; junction bases unmatched: 11. Germline V gene data show CDR1 as MDHEN and CDR2 as SYDVKM. This CDR3 reads CASSSPLAGVPSYNEQFF. In DNA form, the CDR3 reads TGTGCCAGCAGCAGTCCTCTAGCGGGGGTTCCCTCCTACAATGAGCAGTTCTTC.

This clone was seen once. The rearrangement joins TRBV2 to TRBJ2-1; 8 positions match TRBD2. The CDR3 has 15 residues. Germline lookup yields CDR1 SNHLY and CDR2 FYNNEI. V was clipped by 5 bases and J by 5 bases; unmatched bases: 8. The DNA for the CDR3 is TGTGCCAGCAGTTCCAGCGGGAGAGGAGACAATGAGCAGTTCTTC. It is translated as CASSSSGRGDNEQFF.

This clone showed up just once. Here the CDR3 reads CASSAGLAAQYF. CDR3 nucleotide sequence: TGTGCCAGTAGTGCGGGACTAGCGGCGCAGTACTTC. V and J are TRBV19 and TRBJ2-7; 11 positions agree with TRBD2. Germline-derived CDR1 and CDR2 are LNHDA and SQIVND (reference sequence). This CDR3 region has 12 residues. V lost 5 bases, J lost 9 bases, and 3 bases stayed unmatched.

V gene TRBV7-8 combines with J gene TRBJ2-1; 8 bases line up with TRBD2. Germline CDR1 and CDR2: SGHVS and FQNEAQ. With 0 bases clipped from V and 0 bases from J, the junction kept 4 bases outside the gene matches. This CDR3 comprises 17 residues. CDR3 amino acids: CASSLAYSGSSYNEQFF. For the CDR3, the DNA is TGTGCCAGCAGCTTAGCGTACAGCGGGAGCTCCTACAATGAGCAGTTCTTC.